This T cell receptor (beta chain) was profiled in a study of blood T cell repertoires in COVID-19. Study details: PBMCs, B-cell-depleted T cells, or T cells were the source of the cDNA or gDNA that made up the material.

All enrollees were roughly 18 to 89 years old and from 20 to 30 US areas. Recovery meant two consecutive negative NP/OP PCR tests, professional clearance, or resolved symptoms. The assay was immunoSEQ multiplex PCR, and TCRdb's table has in-frame clones only and misses some. The repertoire holds about 250,000 clones, with 86% as singletons. This TCR derives from a man between 40 and 49 years old who had recovered from COVID-19. Sequenced input: PBMCs or T cells enriched from blood (not recorded which).

The CDR3 here is CASSATSGSTDTQYF. CDR3 coding DNA: TGTGCCAGCAGCGCAACTAGCGGGAGCACAGATACGCAGTATTTT. This sequence joins TRBV9 and TRBJ2-3; 9 bases line up with TRBD2. The CDR3 runs to 15 residues. Trimming at V came to 3 bases and at J to 0 bases, leaving 2 bases not matched to a gene. Germline assignment: CDR1 SGDLS and CDR2 YYNGEE.